This T cell receptor beta chain was sequenced for a study of blood T cells in healthy people across ages (dated by TCRdb to 2015 to 2017). For context, the study as a whole: Template switching captured roughly one uniquely barcoded TCR beta cDNA molecule per two T cells in model experiments. To track age-related changes in TCR beta repertoire diversity, the study relied on deep sequencing normalized with unique cDNA molecular identifiers. Donors were grouped into four age groups: young (average roughly 15 years), middle-aged (roughly 40), aged (around 62) and long-lived (over 80). Donors of different ages were randomly distributed across sequencing lanes to avoid experimental bias. For two donors (one aged 18 to 30 and one aged 80 or older), the study analyzed two additional independent replicas of 1 million unique cDNA reads from the same blood draw. The investigation overall reported the following: Observed TCR beta diversity per million T cells fell roughly linearly with age, and a significant reduction was already apparent by age roughly 40. Donor CMV infection status was unknown, potentially confounding age-related changes in expanded clonotypes. Total diversity estimates from one million sequenced T cells were considered lower bounds and underestimates. Conclusive comparison of naive and antigen-experienced compartments was prevented by the profiling of bulk unsorted PBMCs. Compared with the aged group, the long-lived group had more naive CD4+ T cells, fewer expanded clones and increased TCR diversity, a pattern suggesting age selection. There was a strong correlation between observed TCR beta diversity and the percentage of naive T cells measured by flow cytometry.

Systemically healthy Caucasian individuals from Russia, some 38 in total and aged about 6 to 95 years, were included as donors. Approximately 10 milliliters of peripheral blood were collected from each donor into EDTA-treated Vacutainer tubes. PBMCs were isolated by Ficoll-Paque density-gradient centrifugation, with at least 7 million obtained per sample. Total RNA, at least 6 micrograms per sample, was extracted from PBMCs with Trizol reagent. Naive CD45RAhigh/CD27high T cell percentages were measured by flow cytometry on a PBMC aliquot from every donor. The CDR3 runs 14 amino acids, cysteine and phenylalanine included. CDR3 DNA is the only sequence kept; it has 42 bases, read in frame from the first base. V loses 3 bases, J loses 10 bases, and the germline ends lie 21 bases apart. In the germline V gene, CDR1 corresponds to SQVTM and CDR2 to ANQGSEA. The library was produced with 5' RACE. Sequencing instrument: Illumina HiSeq 2500. The second PCR ran for roughly 7 to 11 cycles and used a J-beta primer mix along with a sample-barcoded 5' primer. A template-switch 5' adaptor carrying 12 random nucleotides introduced a unique molecular identifier onto each TCR beta cDNA molecule. Each sample yielded at least 2.5 million CDR3-containing paired-end reads. All of the RNA was converted into first-strand cDNA using the Mint cDNA synthesis kit, with a TRBC-specific oligonucleotide serving as the primer. Following uracil-DNA glycosylase treatment, all cDNA underwent a first 18-cycle PCR with the universal primers M1SS and BC2_uni_R. The original pipeline was this. For normalization, 1 million high-quality reads were randomly selected from each sample, with every read carrying a distinct molecular identifier. Reads with shared molecular identifiers were discarded instead of being binned into consensus sequences. MiTCR, with a Q25 quality threshold and the strictest error-elimination algorithm, was used for CDR3 identification, clonotype clustering and error correction. Lower-bound total TCR beta diversity was estimated with a nonparametric unseen species model using Euler transformation. In-frame beta chains were kept once TCRdb had trimmed the public reads at Q25 with fastp and called clones with MiXCR. Each CDR3 protein gets just one entry, which takes the most common genes and DNA from the rows behind it. TCRdb, rather than the study authors, made the V and J calls. This sample is represented by 1,100,000 or so distinct CDR3 sequences; around 43% of them were singletons. The ten most abundant clones make up about 19% of the sample.

This clonotype came up a few times. No antigen is known for it. No quality values exist for individual bases; no much larger clone is one base distant. This receptor was taken from a woman in her fifties or sixties in good health. The specimen was blood. The sequence is built from TRBV29-1 and TRBJ1-1, and TRBD1 may be the D gene, going by 5 matching bases. The CDR3 in this case is CSVDWEGTGARAFF. The base sequence is TGCAGCGTTGATTGGGAGGGTACAGGTGCGCGAGCTTTCTTT.